This TCR beta chain was recorded in a study of cytomegalovirus exposure and HLA in healthy donors. The junction had 18 bases not matched to a gene; V was cut back by 5 bases and J by 2 bases. The CDR3 spans 19 residues. In germline, CDR1 is MDHEN, CDR2 SYDVKM. Primers included in the PCR were 60 Vbeta and 13 Jbeta primers. Methods used by the authors: In a later analysis, approximately 73 million unique TCR beta chains included roughly 11 million shared by two or more donors. Method: immunoSEQ multiplex PCR; TCRdb's copy keeps in-frame clones and lacks some. V and J calls and clone size are given by that table; D and trimming were obtained from the DNA. The table has about 200,000 clones, around four fifths seen once.

The sample taken for sequencing was PBMCs. This chain links TRBV28 with TRBJ2-7, with 10 bases that match TRBD1. The sequence came from a woman aged 40 to 49 in good health and CMV-seronegative. The CDR3, as DNA: TGTGCCAGCAGTCCACCGGGACAGGGGTATAGTTTGGGAGCCTACGAGCAGTACTTC. Protein: CASSPPGQGYSLGAYEQYF.